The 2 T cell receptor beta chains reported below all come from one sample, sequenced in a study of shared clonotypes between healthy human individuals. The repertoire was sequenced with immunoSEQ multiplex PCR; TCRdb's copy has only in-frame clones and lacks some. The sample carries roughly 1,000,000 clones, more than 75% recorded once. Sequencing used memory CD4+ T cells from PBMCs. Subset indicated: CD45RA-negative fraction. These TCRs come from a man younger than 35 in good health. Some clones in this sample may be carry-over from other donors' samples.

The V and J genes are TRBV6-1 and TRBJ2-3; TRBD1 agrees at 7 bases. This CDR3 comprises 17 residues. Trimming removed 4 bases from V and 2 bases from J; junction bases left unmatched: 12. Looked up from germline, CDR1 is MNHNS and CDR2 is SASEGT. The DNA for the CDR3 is TGTGCCAGCAGTGGGGGACAGCCCTACCCACTCACAGATACGCAGTATTTT. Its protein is CASSGGQPYPLTDTQYF.

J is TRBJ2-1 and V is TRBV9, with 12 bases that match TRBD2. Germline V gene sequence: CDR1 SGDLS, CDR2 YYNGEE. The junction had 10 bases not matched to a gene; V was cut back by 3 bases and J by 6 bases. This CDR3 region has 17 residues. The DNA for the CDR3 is TGTGCCAGCAGCGCCAATCCTAGCGGGAGGGCCGGCAATGAGCAGTTCTTC. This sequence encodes CASSANPSGRAGNEQFF.